These 22 T cell receptor beta chains share one sample of origin, sequenced in a study of blood T cell repertoires in COVID-19 (dated by TCRdb to the early 2020s). The library was generated by the immunoSEQ multiplex PCR assay. This immuneACCESS table, as held by TCRdb, lists in-frame sequences with V and J called but not all clones. Of the missing ones, under half trace to an unresolved V gene in checked studies; the others have no known cause. The sample records around 250,000 clones, 65% to 85% of which are singletons. More than 6.5% of the sample goes to the ten largest clones. The sequencing sample was made of peripheral blood. These receptors originate from a man aged 35 to 55 with active or convalescent COVID-19.

The rearrangement joins TRBV12-5 to TRBJ2-1, with 16 positions matching TRBD2. Germline trimming cut 4 bases from V and 5 bases from J; bases unmatched to any gene: 5. Germline values: CDR1 LGHNT, CDR2 FRNRAP. The CDR3 is made up of 17 amino acids. The CDR3 loop reads CASGSGTSGRADNEQFF. The CDR3 coding sequence is TGTGCTAGTGGTTCGGGGACTAGCGGGAGGGCCGACAATGAGCAGTTCTTC.

This clone turned up a few times. CDR3 bases: TGTGCCAGCTCACCTTTACAGGGGATTTCCTACGAGCAGTACTTC. Protein: CASSPLQGISYEQYF. The chain recombines TRBV18 with TRBJ2-7; 7 nucleotides agree with TRBD1. CDR3 length: 15 residues. With V trimmed by 3 bases and J by 1 base, 6 bases remained unmatched. CDR1 is KGHSH, CDR2 LQKENI, per germline.

V usage is TRBV14 and J usage is TRBJ1-6, with a weak D call TRBD1 (6 bases). Trimming removed 4 bases from V and 8 bases from J, with 9 bases in between. Germline assignment: CDR1 SGHDN and CDR2 FVKESK. CDR3 length: 13 amino acids. CDR3 region: CASSRYRDSPLHF. CDR3 coding DNA: TGTGCCAGCAGCCGATACAGGGATTCACCCCTCCACTTT.

The rearrangement uses TRBV2 and TRBJ2-3; a weak D match, TRBD1 (5 bases). V lost 3 bases, J lost 6 bases, and 7 bases lay in between. CDR3 size: 12 residues. The germline CDR1 and CDR2 sequences are SNHLY and FYNNEI. CDR3 in DNA: TGTGCCAGCAGTGATCAGGGTGATACGCAGTATTTT. Its translation: CASSDQGDTQYF.

The chain carries TRBV29-1 and TRBJ1-2, with 10 bases fitting TRBD1. The germline V gene has CDR1 SQVTM and CDR2 ANQGSEA. The length of the CDR3 is 12 residues. CDR3 residues: CSSGDRGLGYTF. The CDR3 DNA is TGCAGTTCTGGGGACAGGGGTCTCGGCTACACCTTC.

The DNA for the CDR3 is TGTGCCAGTAGTATCTTTACATACGACAGGGGGCTTAATGGCTACACCTTC. Translating gives CASSIFTYDRGLNGYTF. The genes are TRBV19 and TRBJ1-2, with 10 bases aligning to TRBD1. Germline CDR1 is LNHDA and CDR2 is SQIVND (reference sequence). The CDR3 totals 17 residues. V shed 3 bases, J shed 6 bases, and the junction held 13 bases outside the gene matches.

The chain is built from TRBV7-2 and TRBJ2-3; 7 positions agree with TRBD2. The CDR3 covers 15 residues. Germline trimming cut 5 bases from V and 0 bases from J; bases unmatched to any gene: 5. Germline assignment: CDR1 SGHTA and CDR2 FQGNSA. This CDR3 is CASSLGEGSTDTQYF. The CDR3 nucleotides read TGTGCCAGCAGCCTAGGGGAGGGCAGCACAGATACGCAGTATTTT.

This CDR3 reads CASSLAMSGELFF. DNA for the CDR3: TGCGCCAGCAGCTTGGCCATGTCCGGGGAGCTGTTTTTT. The chain uses TRBV5-1 and TRBJ2-2; no reliable D call. Trimming cost V 0 bases and J 6 bases, with 6 bases left between them. The CDR3 spans 13 residues. The germline gives CDR1 SGHRS, CDR2 YFSETQ.

The chain uses TRBV6-5 and TRBJ1-6; D is perhaps TRBD1 (6 bases). CDR3 length: 14 residues. The V end was cut by 4 bases, the J end by 10 bases, with 14 bases between. CDR1 is MNHEY, CDR2 SVGAGI, per germline. CDR3 sequence: CASSFGTYFSPLHF. CDR3 nucleotide sequence: TGTGCCAGCAGTTTCGGGACATACTTCTCACCCCTCCACTTT.

The table lists this clone with a few counts. The V call is TRBV15, the J call TRBJ1-6; D is unclear. The germline V gene has CDR1 LNHNV and CDR2 YYDKDF (reference sequence). The CDR3 spans 13 residues. V shed 0 bases and J shed 7 bases, with 4 bases lying between them. CDR3 nucleotide sequence: TGTGCCACCAGCAGAGAGAGAAATTCACCCCTCCACTTT. It specifies CATSRERNSPLHF.

This chain uses TRBV6-5 with TRBJ1-1; no clear D gene. V was trimmed by 0 bases and J by 1 base, leaving 12 bases between them. In germline, CDR1 is MNHEY, CDR2 SVGAGI. This CDR3 region has 16 residues. CDR3 DNA sequence: TGTGCCAGCAGTTACTCCTCACTGACTACGAACACTGAAGCTTTCTTT. The encoded protein is CASSYSSLTTNTEAFF.

The chain recombines TRBV28 with TRBJ1-5; 9 nucleotides line up with TRBD1. V lost 7 bases to trimming and J lost 4 bases; unmatched junction nucleotides: 14. Looked up from germline, CDR1 is MDHEN and CDR2 is SYDVKM. This CDR3 contains 17 residues. Here the CDR3 reads CASTPSLGQGPNQPQHF. In DNA form, the CDR3 reads TGTGCCAGCACCCCAAGTCTGGGACAGGGACCTAATCAGCCCCAGCATTTT.

The gene calls are TRBV7-3 and TRBJ1-1; 10 bases fit TRBD1. The CDR3 has 16 amino acids. Germline values: CDR1 SGHTA, CDR2 FQGTGA. Trimming took 4 bases from V and 0 from J; bases not matched to a gene: 5. For the CDR3, the DNA is TGTGCCAGCAGCTCAATGGGACAGGGGATGAACACTGAAGCTTTCTTT. This translates into CASSSMGQGMNTEAFF.

The J gene is TRBJ2-7, the V gene TRBV10-3; 7 positions agree with TRBD1. The CDR3 has 12 residues. V trimming: 9 bases; J trimming: 2 bases; junction bases outside the gene matches: 4. The germline V gene encodes CDR1 ENHRY and CDR2 SYGVKD. The CDR3 spells CAIGQEPYEQYF. The CDR3 DNA sequence: TGTGCCATTGGACAGGAACCCTACGAGCAGTACTTC.

The V call is TRBV3-1 (or the pseudogene TRBV3-2), the J call TRBJ2-7; a weak D match, TRBD2 (7 bases). This CDR3 comprises 17 residues. V lost 4 bases and J 6 bases, leaving 25 bases between the germline ends. CDR1 and CDR2 from the germline V gene are LGHDT and YNNKEL (reference sequence). CDR3 sequence reads: CASSPYPQGGGEGEQYF. CDR3 DNA sequence: TGTGCCAGCAGCCCCTACCCACAGGGCGGGGGTGAGGGCGAGCAGTACTTC.

The V and J genes are TRBV9 and TRBJ2-7, with D maybe TRBD1 (6 bases). The CDR3 extends over 14 amino acids. The V gene's germline CDR1 is SGDLS and CDR2 YYNGEE. Trimming cost V 4 bases and J 4 bases, with 15 bases left between them. Here the CDR3 reads CASSPGVLGYEQYF. CDR3 sequence (DNA): TGTGCCAGCAGCCCAGGGGTGTTGGGTTACGAGCAGTACTTC. Variable domain in full (rest from reference TRBV9 and TRBJ2-7): DSGVTQTPKHLITATGQRVTLRCSPRSGDLSVYWYQQSLDQGLQFLIQYYNGEERAKGNILERFSAQQFPDLHSELNLSSLELGDSALYFCASSPGVLGYEQYFGPGTRLTVT.

The chain recombines TRBV10-3 with TRBJ2-1, with TRBD2 matching 11 bases. Germline V lookup: CDR1 ENHRY, CDR2 SYGVKD. The CDR3 is 18 amino acids. After removal of 5 bases from V and 0 bases from J, the junction contained 9 bases not matched to a gene. The CDR3 nucleotides are TGTGCCATCAGTCCTACCGAGACTAGCGGGAACTCCTACAATGAGCAGTTCTTC. Residues: CAISPTETSGNSYNEQFF.

The chain links TRBV4-1 to TRBJ1-2; D gene uncertain. V lost 0 bases and J lost 4, with 9 bases in between. The length of the CDR3 is 14 residues. CDR1 and CDR2 from the germline V gene are MGHRA and YSYEKL. In DNA form, the CDR3 reads TGCGCCAGCAGCCAAGAAAGAGACTTCTATGGCTACACCTTC. Translation: CASSQERDFYGYTF.

The gene calls are TRBV5-6 and TRBJ1-5, with a weak D call TRBD1 (6 bases). The CDR3 loop spans 16 amino acids. Germline CDR1 is SGHDT and CDR2 is YYEEEE. The germline V and J ends were trimmed by 4 bases and 5 bases, with 19 bases remaining between them. The CDR3 is CASSTGTPYEDQPQHF. The CDR3 DNA reads as TGTGCCAGCAGCACCGGGACACCCTATGAGGATCAGCCCCAGCATTTT. Combining the CDR3 with reference TRBV5-6 and TRBJ1-5 gives the whole variable domain DAGVTQSPTHLIKTRGQQVTLRCSPKSGHDTVSWYQQALGQGPQFIFQYYEEEERQRGNFPDRFSGHQFPNYSSELNVNALLLGDSALYLCASSTGTPYEDQPQHFGDGTRLSIL.

V gene TRBV27 combines with J gene TRBJ2-7; D remains ambiguous. V was cut by 6 bases and J by 2 bases, with 14 bases left in between. CDR3 length: 14 residues. Germline CDR1 MNHEY, CDR2 SMNVEV (reference sequence). The chain's CDR3 is CASSPLQEAYEQYF. For the CDR3, the DNA is TGTGCCAGCAGCCCGCTTCAGGAAGCCTACGAGCAGTACTTC.

This clone was recorded only once. The genes are TRBV29-1 and TRBJ2-3; D uncertain. The ends were cut back, 1 base at V and 2 bases at J, with 7 bases in the middle. The CDR3 runs 13 residues. The germline gives CDR1 SQVTM, CDR2 ANQGSEA. This CDR3 is CSVEGRFTDTQYF. The DNA of the CDR3 is TGCAGCGTTGAAGGCAGGTTCACAGATACGCAGTATTTT.

This clone was picked up one time. V and J are TRBV25-1 and TRBJ2-3, with a possible D match to TRBD1 (5 bases). This CDR3 comprises 15 residues. Germline CDR1 is MGHDK and CDR2 is SYGVNS. The ends were cut back, 2 bases at V and 2 bases at J, with 11 bases in the middle. CDR3 DNA sequence: TGTGCCAGCAGTGAAGACAGAACCACCACAGATACGCAGTATTTT. Its protein product is CASSEDRTTTDTQYF.